This T cell receptor (beta chain) is from a study of blood T cells in healthy people across ages. Notes on the study in general: TCR beta diversity, measured per million T cells, fell in a roughly linear way with age.

Every participating donor contributed 7.5 to 10 milliliters of peripheral blood through a draw. Remarks on this clonotype: As yet, its antigen is unknown.

It was with a sample-barcoded 5' primer and a J-beta primer mix that a second PCR of about 6 to 12 cycles was run. All samples gave at least 2.5 million CDR3-containing paired-end reads. TCRdb reprocessed the 5' RACE reads with MiXCR, giving one entry per CDR3 protein. This table has about 1.8 million distinct CDR3 sequences, roughly 49% appearing once. The CDR3 length is 16 residues. The V gene lost 4 bases and the J gene lost 5 bases, with 19 bases spanning the gap. Germline values: CDR1 LGHDT, CDR2 YNNKEL (reference sequence). This TCR was sampled from a woman aged 40-49 years in good health. The source material was blood. The chain carries TRBV3-1 and TRBJ2-3, with a tentative D call TRBD1 (6 bases). The CDR3 bases are TGTGCCAGCAGCCCCGCAGGGACACTTAAAGGAGATACGCAGTATTTT. Its protein is CASSPAGTLKGDTQYF.